This is a list of T cell receptor beta chains from one sample in a study of blood T cell repertoires in COVID-19. Repertoires were generated with immunoSEQ multiplex PCR, while TCRdb's copy carries only in-frame clones and drops some. The table records around 100,000 clones, about 84% of them present only once. Material: peripheral blood. Receptors originate from a human donor in a cohort sampled during active COVID-19. Both conserved end residues are part of each CDR3. The D gene is left open where the match is weak. A row's size may be missing; if present it is once, few, many or a size class.

clone_size: -; j_call: TRBJ1-3; v_call: TRBV5-1; d_call: -; cdr3_nt: TGCGCCAGCAGCTTGGTTCAGGGATCTGGAAACACCATATATTTT; cdr3_aa: CASSLVQGSGNTIYF
clone_size: -; j_call: TRBJ1-1; v_call: TRBV9; d_call: -; cdr3_nt: TGTGCCAGCAGCGTTGGGGGGGCCACTGAAGCTTTCTTT; cdr3_aa: CASSVGGATEAFF
clone_size: -; j_call: TRBJ1-2; v_call: TRBV6-2/TRBV6-3; d_call: TRBD1; cdr3_nt: TGTGCCAGCAGCCCCGGGACAGTAAGCTATGGCTACACCTTC; cdr3_aa: CASSPGTVSYGYTF
clone_size: -; j_call: TRBJ1-1; v_call: TRBV7-9; d_call: -; cdr3_nt: TGTGCCAGCAGCTTAGGGTCAGGGAACACTGAAGCTTTCTTT; cdr3_aa: CASSLGSGNTEAFF
clone_size: few; j_call: TRBJ1-5; v_call: TRBV2; d_call: TRBD1; cdr3_nt: TGTGCCAGCAGAGCGACAGGGGTTAGCAATCAGCCCCAGCATTTT; cdr3_aa: CASRATGVSNQPQHF
clone_size: many; j_call: TRBJ1-1; v_call: TRBV19; d_call: -; cdr3_nt: TGTGCCAGTATTGGACTCTCTCCAAGGAACACTGAAGCTTTCTTT; cdr3_aa: CASIGLSPRNTEAFF
clone_size: -; j_call: TRBJ2-1; v_call: TRBV13; d_call: TRBD2; cdr3_nt: TGTGCCAGCAGCTGGGGGACTAGCGGGAGGAATGAGCAGTTCTTC; cdr3_aa: CASSWGTSGRNEQFF
clone_size: -; j_call: TRBJ2-1; v_call: TRBV6-5; d_call: -; cdr3_nt: TGTGCCAGCAGTCCGACTAGAATTGGCTTCAATGAGCAGTTCTTC; cdr3_aa: CASSPTRIGFNEQFF
clone_size: -; j_call: TRBJ2-1; v_call: TRBV5-1; d_call: TRBD2; cdr3_nt: TGCGCCAGCAGCTTAATACTAGCGGGAAGACACAATGAGCAGTTCTTC; cdr3_aa: CASSLILAGRHNEQFF
clone_size: few; j_call: TRBJ2-7; v_call: TRBV6-2/TRBV6-3; d_call: TRBD2; cdr3_nt: TGTGCCAGCAGTTCCGGGGTTGCACTAGCGGGGGTAACCCGCTACGAGCAGTACTTC; cdr3_aa: CASSSGVALAGVTRYEQYF
clone_size: -; j_call: TRBJ2-2; v_call: TRBV11-2; d_call: -; cdr3_nt: TGTGCCAGCTCGTATCTTCAACTCTCGAACACCGGGGAGCTGTTTTTT; cdr3_aa: CASSYLQLSNTGELFF
clone_size: -; j_call: TRBJ1-4; v_call: TRBV28; d_call: TRBD1; cdr3_nt: TGTGCCAGCAATAGCGGACAGGCAACTAATGAAAAACTGTTTTTT; cdr3_aa: CASNSGQATNEKLFF
clone_size: -; j_call: TRBJ1-4; v_call: TRBV15; d_call: -; cdr3_nt: TGTGCCACCAGCAGAGATCTAGCCGCTGCAACTAATGAAAAACTGTTTTTT; cdr3_aa: CATSRDLAAATNEKLFF
clone_size: once; j_call: TRBJ1-4; v_call: TRBV28; d_call: TRBD1; cdr3_nt: TGTGCCAGCAGTTCGCTCCTACAGGGGGCAGATGAAAAACTGTTTTTT; cdr3_aa: CASSSLLQGADEKLFF
clone_size: -; j_call: TRBJ2-7; v_call: TRBV6-1; d_call: -; cdr3_nt: TGTGCCAGCAGTGAAGTTCGTCAGGCATCCTACGAGCAGTACTTC; cdr3_aa: CASSEVRQASYEQYF
clone_size: -; j_call: TRBJ2-7; v_call: TRBV5-6; d_call: -; cdr3_nt: TGTGCCAGCAGCTTGGGACAGAACTCCTACGAGCAGTACTTC; cdr3_aa: CASSLGQNSYEQYF
clone_size: -; j_call: TRBJ2-1; v_call: TRBV10-3; d_call: TRBD2; cdr3_nt: TGTGCCATCAGTGAAAGCGGGGGGGCCGGGAATGAGCAGTTCTTC; cdr3_aa: CAISESGGAGNEQFF
clone_size: -; j_call: TRBJ1-6; v_call: TRBV13; d_call: -; cdr3_nt: TGTGCCAGCAGCTCCATTGATTCACCCCTCCACTTT; cdr3_aa: CASSSIDSPLHF
clone_size: once; j_call: TRBJ2-3; v_call: TRBV5-1; d_call: TRBD2; cdr3_nt: TGCGCCAGCAGCTTGGGTACCCTGGGACTAGGAGATCCAGATACGCAGTATTTT; cdr3_aa: CASSLGTLGLGDPDTQYF
clone_size: few; j_call: TRBJ2-1; v_call: TRBV28; d_call: TRBD2; cdr3_nt: TGTGCCAGCAGTTCCCGCGGGGGCTCCTACAATGAGCAGTTCTTC; cdr3_aa: CASSSRGGSYNEQFF
clone_size: -; j_call: TRBJ2-5; v_call: TRBV28; d_call: TRBD2; cdr3_nt: TGTGCCAGCAGAAGTACTAGCGGGAGGGTTGAGACCCAGTACTTC; cdr3_aa: CASRSTSGRVETQYF
clone_size: -; j_call: TRBJ2-1; v_call: TRBV7-7; d_call: -; cdr3_nt: TGTGCTAGCAGCTTAGGTCACGGGGTGGGCAATGAGCAGTTCTTC; cdr3_aa: CASSLGHGVGNEQFF
clone_size: -; j_call: TRBJ2-7; v_call: TRBV7-3; d_call: TRBD1; cdr3_nt: TGTGCCAGCAGCTTAGACAGGGATGATCGCGAGCAGTACTTC; cdr3_aa: CASSLDRDDREQYF
clone_size: -; j_call: TRBJ1-4; v_call: TRBV14; d_call: -; cdr3_nt: TGTGCCAGCAGCCAAGATCGGGGAACTAATGAAAAACTGTTTTTT; cdr3_aa: CASSQDRGTNEKLFF
clone_size: -; j_call: TRBJ2-5; v_call: TRBV7-8; d_call: -; cdr3_nt: TGTGCCAGCAGCCGCCAGCGGATCCAAGAGACCCAGTACTTC; cdr3_aa: CASSRQRIQETQYF
clone_size: -; j_call: TRBJ1-3; v_call: TRBV5-1; d_call: -; cdr3_nt: TGCGCCAGCAGAATTGAGGCAGGGGTGGGAAACACCATATATTTT; cdr3_aa: CASRIEAGVGNTIYF
clone_size: few; j_call: TRBJ2-7; v_call: TRBV6-2/TRBV6-3; d_call: TRBD1; cdr3_nt: TGTGCCAGCAGTCCGAGGACAGGGATCCCCTACGAGCAGTACTTC; cdr3_aa: CASSPRTGIPYEQYF
clone_size: -; j_call: TRBJ1-1; v_call: TRBV10-1; d_call: -; cdr3_nt: TGCGCCAGTCGGGGGAACACTGAAGCTTTCTTT; cdr3_aa: CASRGNTEAFF
clone_size: many; j_call: TRBJ1-2; v_call: TRBV5-3; d_call: TRBD1; cdr3_nt: TGTGCCAGAAGCTCCCGGGACAGGGCTTATGGCTACACCTTC; cdr3_aa: CARSSRDRAYGYTF
clone_size: -; j_call: TRBJ2-7; v_call: TRBV7-2; d_call: -; cdr3_nt: TGTGCCAGCAGCTTAGCAGGGGAACTCTCCTACGAGCAGTACTTC; cdr3_aa: CASSLAGELSYEQYF
clone_size: once; j_call: TRBJ2-1; v_call: TRBV5-1; d_call: TRBD1; cdr3_nt: TGCGCCAGCAGCTTGGGTGGGACAGGGGCCAATGAGCAGTTCTTC; cdr3_aa: CASSLGGTGANEQFF
clone_size: -; j_call: TRBJ1-1; v_call: TRBV6-6; d_call: TRBD1; cdr3_nt: TGTGCCGGGCGACAGGGAATGAACACTGAAGCTTTCTTT; cdr3_aa: CAGRQGMNTEAFF
clone_size: -; j_call: TRBJ2-5; v_call: TRBV6-1; d_call: -; cdr3_nt: TGTGCCAGCAGTGAACAGGGAGGAGAGACCCAGTACTTC; cdr3_aa: CASSEQGGETQYF
clone_size: few; j_call: TRBJ2-1; v_call: TRBV28; d_call: -; cdr3_nt: TGTGCCAGCAGTCCCATGAGTTTGGGCCCGGGGAATGAGCAGTTCTTC; cdr3_aa: CASSPMSLGPGNEQFF
clone_size: -; j_call: TRBJ2-5; v_call: TRBV5-5; d_call: TRBD1; cdr3_nt: TGTGCCAGCAGCTTCGGTAGGGACAGTTCATCCCAAGAGACCCAGTACTTC; cdr3_aa: CASSFGRDSSSQETQYF
clone_size: -; j_call: TRBJ1-5; v_call: TRBV19; d_call: -; cdr3_nt: TGTGCCGCACGCCGAGCGGAATCTGACAATCAGCCCCAGCATTTT; cdr3_aa: CAARRAESDNQPQHF
clone_size: -; j_call: TRBJ2-1; v_call: TRBV19; d_call: -; cdr3_nt: -; cdr3_aa: CASSISARGRVDNEQFF
clone_size: once; j_call: TRBJ1-2; v_call: TRBV5-6; d_call: -; cdr3_nt: TGTGCCAGCAGCCCGGGAGGGGTGGGGAACTATGGCTACACCTTC; cdr3_aa: CASSPGGVGNYGYTF
clone_size: -; j_call: TRBJ1-2; v_call: TRBV3-1/TRBV3-2; d_call: -; cdr3_nt: TGTGCCAGCAGCCAAGGAGGGAGCTATGGCTACACCTTC; cdr3_aa: CASSQGGSYGYTF
clone_size: -; j_call: TRBJ1-6; v_call: TRBV19; d_call: -; cdr3_nt: TGTGCCAGTAGTCGTAGACCAAACGGGAATTCACCCCTCCACTTT; cdr3_aa: CASSRRPNGNSPLHF
clone_size: -; j_call: TRBJ1-1; v_call: TRBV18; d_call: TRBD1; cdr3_nt: TGTGCCAGCTCGCGGACAGGGGGCCTGGGGACTGAAGCTTTCTTT; cdr3_aa: CASSRTGGLGTEAFF
clone_size: -; j_call: TRBJ1-3; v_call: TRBV28; d_call: -; cdr3_nt: TGTGCCAGCAGTTTACCAGGGCTTTCTGGAAACACCATATATTTT; cdr3_aa: CASSLPGLSGNTIYF
clone_size: -; j_call: TRBJ2-5; v_call: TRBV24-1; d_call: -; cdr3_nt: TGTGCCACCAGTGACGCCGGGAGAGGGGAGACCCAGTACTTC; cdr3_aa: CATSDAGRGETQYF
clone_size: -; j_call: TRBJ1-4; v_call: TRBV4-1; d_call: TRBD1; cdr3_nt: TGCGCCAGCAGCCAAGGTGGGACAGTTAATGAAAAACTGTTTTTT; cdr3_aa: CASSQGGTVNEKLFF
clone_size: -; j_call: TRBJ2-5; v_call: TRBV13; d_call: TRBD2; cdr3_nt: TGTGCCAGCAGCCCTTGGACTAGCGGGGGGGCCCGTGGGGAGACCCAGTACTTC; cdr3_aa: CASSPWTSGGARGETQYF